The 27 T cell receptor beta chains presented below share a single source sample, sequenced in a study of T cells after somatic rescue of genetic block. Measured with immunoSEQ multiplex PCR; TCRdb has only the in-frame clones, and not every one. The profile shows roughly 120,000 clones, about 90% of them singletons. The sequencing input was peripheral blood mononuclear cells (PBMCs). All receptors come from a woman aged 18-29 years.

The chain recombines TRBV18 with TRBJ1-1; D gene unclear. CDR3 length: 14 residues. From germline, CDR1 is KGHSH and CDR2 LQKENI. The germline V and J ends were trimmed by 1 base and 1 base, with 7 bases remaining between them. DNA of the CDR3: TGTGCCAGCTCACCACGAGGCCAGAACACTGAAGCTTTCTTT. Translating gives CASSPRGQNTEAFF.

This chain joins TRBV28 and TRBJ2-7, with 7 bases identical to TRBD2. Germline CDR1 and CDR2: MDHEN and SYDVKM. V shed 5 bases and J 0 bases; nucleotides not matched to a gene: 7. CDR3 size: 15 residues. The CDR3 region is CASSPSGAFSYEQYF. CDR3 DNA: TGTGCCAGCAGTCCGAGCGGGGCCTTCTCCTACGAGCAGTACTTC.

This rearrangement joins TRBV4-1 to TRBJ2-7, with TRBD1 as a possible D gene (5 bases). Germline values: CDR1 MGHRA, CDR2 YSYEKL. The V end lost 4 bases, the J end lost 7 bases, and 17 bases lay between the germline ends. The CDR3 is made up of 14 amino acids. For the CDR3, the DNA is TGCGCCAGCAGCCCCCTGGCAGGGCTACGGGAGCAGTACTTC. The encoded protein is CASSPLAGLREQYF.

The rearrangement uses TRBV5-1 and TRBJ2-3; 7 nucleotides align to TRBD1. Germline V gene sequence: CDR1 SGHRS, CDR2 YFSETQ. The CDR3 has 16 residues. Germline trimming cut 4 bases from V and 2 bases from J; bases unmatched to any gene: 10. The CDR3 region has the DNA TGCGCCAGCAGCGATGGACAGGCGACTATCACAGATACGCAGTATTTT. Its protein product is CASSDGQATITDTQYF.

The chain links TRBV6-1 to TRBJ2-7; D not resolved. V was clipped by 6 bases and J by 6 bases, with 12 bases between them. The germline CDR1 and CDR2 sequences are MNHNS and SASEGT. There are 12 residues in the CDR3. CDR3 in amino acids: CASRITLGEQYF. CDR3 nucleotide sequence: TGTGCCAGCAGAATCACTCTGGGCGAGCAGTACTTC.

The V gene is TRBV7-9, the J gene TRBJ1-4; 7 nucleotides align to TRBD1. Losses at the gene ends were 4 bases for V and 5 bases for J; bases not matched to a gene: 7. Germline-derived CDR1 and CDR2 are SEHNR and FQNEAQ (reference sequence). CDR3 length: 15 amino acids. The DNA of the CDR3 is TGTGCCAGCAGCTCCAGGCAGGGGGGAAATGAAAAACTGTTTTTT. Translating it yields CASSSRQGGNEKLFF.

The chain is built from TRBV28 and TRBJ1-4; tentative D call: TRBD1 (5 bases). Germline CDR1 reads MDHEN; CDR2 reads SYDVKM. The CDR3 spans 14 residues. Trimming shortened V by 3 bases and J by 7 bases, and 12 bases separated the two germline ends. In DNA form, the CDR3 reads TGTGCCAGCAGTTTGGAGGGGTTTGTTGAAAAACTGTTTTTT. As protein: CASSLEGFVEKLFF.

V and J are TRBV6-5 and TRBJ1-2; D gene unclear. Germline CDR1 and CDR2: MNHEY and SVGAGI. V was trimmed by 2 bases and J by 3 bases, leaving 7 bases between them. The CDR3 spans 13 residues. CDR3: CASSYGVDYGYTF. The CDR3 DNA follows: TGTGCCAGCAGTTACGGGGTTGACTATGGCTACACCTTC.

The chain carries TRBV5-3 and TRBJ2-7; 11 positions agree with TRBD2. TRBV5-3 is an open reading frame whose function is uncertain. Trimming at V came to 5 bases and at J to 3 bases, leaving 7 bases not matched to a gene. The CDR3 runs 15 residues. Written as DNA, the CDR3 is TGTGCCAGAAGGACCGCTAGCGGGGGGAACTACGAGCAGTACTTC. Its protein is CARRTASGGNYEQYF.

V usage is TRBV9 and J usage is TRBJ2-3, with 7 bases that match TRBD1. V gave up 6 bases and J gave up 2 bases; unmatched junction bases: 6. Germline loops: CDR1 SGDLS, CDR2 YYNGEE. The CDR3 is 14 residues long. The CDR3: CASNDRAYTDTQYF. As DNA, the CDR3 is TGTGCCAGCAATGACAGGGCGTACACAGATACGCAGTATTTT.

J is TRBJ2-5 and V is TRBV11-2; weak D call: TRBD1 (5 bases). The end of the DNA aligns better with TRBJ2-7, so the J call may be wrong. Germline assignment: CDR1 SGHAT and CDR2 FQNNGV. This CDR3 is 13 amino acids long. The CDR3 loop is CASSFAQDYEQYF. In DNA form, the CDR3 reads TGTGCCAGCAGCTTCGCACAGGACTACGAGCAGTACTTC.

V gene TRBV5-1 combines with J gene TRBJ2-3; 11 nucleotides line up with TRBD2. Germline V gene sequence: CDR1 SGHRS, CDR2 YFSETQ. Trimming took 1 base from V and 6 from J; bases not matched to a gene: 4. The CDR3 contains 15 residues. CDR3 in DNA: TGCGCCAGCAGCTTGATTAGCGGGGGGGCGGATACGCAGTATTTT. Its translation is CASSLISGGADTQYF. Complete variable domain (other parts from reference TRBV5-1 and TRBJ2-3): KAGVTQTPRYLIKTRGQQVTLSCSPISGHRSVSWYQQTPGQGLQFLFEYFSETQRNKGNFPGRFSGRQFSNSRSEMNVSTLELGDSALYLCASSLISGGADTQYFGPGTRLTVL.

This chain uses TRBV11-1 with TRBJ1-1; tentative D call: TRBD1 (5 bases). The V end was cut by 5 bases, the J end by 0 bases, with 7 bases between. The germline V gene has CDR1 SGHAT and CDR2 FQDESV (reference sequence). There are 13 residues in the CDR3. CDR3 protein: CASSQTVNTEAFF. CDR3 in DNA: TGTGCCAGCAGCCAGACAGTGAACACTGAAGCTTTCTTT.

This clone has just one count. V gene TRBV12-5 combines with J gene TRBJ2-3; D uncertain. The CDR3 totals 17 residues. CDR1 LGHNT and CDR2 FRNRAP come from the germline V gene. V lost 2 bases and J 0 bases, leaving 15 bases between the germline ends. CDR3 sequence: CASGLPYGGSSTDTQYF. DNA for the CDR3: TGTGCTAGTGGTTTGCCCTACGGTGGCAGCAGCACAGATACGCAGTATTTT.

The rearrangement uses TRBV25-1 and TRBJ2-6; no definite D call. CDR3 length: 15 amino acids. The germline gives CDR1 MGHDK, CDR2 SYGVNS. V lost 7 bases and J 1 base, leaving 11 bases between the germline ends. CDR3 sequence: CASKPAWSGANVLTF. The CDR3 DNA follows: TGTGCCAGCAAACCGGCATGGTCTGGGGCCAACGTCCTGACTTTC.

This clone has a single count. The rearrangement links TRBV7-3 to TRBJ2-7; tentatively, D is TRBD1 or TRBD2 (5 bases each). The CDR3 has 16 amino acids. Trimming pared 2 bases from V and 2 bases from J, leaving 16 bases between. In germline, CDR1 is SGHTA, CDR2 FQGTGA. The CDR3 nucleotides read TGTGCCAGCAGCTTACTGCCCTTGGGACCCCCCTACGAGCAGTACTTC. As protein: CASSLLPLGPPYEQYF.

The rearrangement links TRBV30 to TRBJ1-2; tentatively, D is TRBD1 (5 bases). CDR3 length equals 12 residues. The V gene's germline CDR1 is GTSNPN and CDR2 SVGIG (reference sequence). V lost 2 bases and J lost 8, with 12 bases in between. The chain's CDR3 is CAWSRGEGGYTF. The CDR3, as DNA: TGTGCCTGGAGTCGTGGGGAGGGGGGCTACACCTTC.

This sequence joins TRBV4-2 and TRBJ1-2; D perhaps matches TRBD1 (5 bases). Looked up from germline, CDR1 is LGHNA and CDR2 is YNFKEQ. The ends were cut back, 4 bases at V and 6 bases at J, with 12 bases in the middle. CDR3 size: 13 residues. The CDR3 region has the DNA TGTGCCAGCAGCCGATTGGGGGGGGATGGCTACACCTTC. Encoded protein: CASSRLGGDGYTF.

This clone showed up just a few times. The J gene is TRBJ1-2, the V gene TRBV7-9; D is uncertain. The CDR3 totals 15 residues. The V end was cut by 6 bases, the J end by 0 bases, with 14 bases between. Germline V gene lookup returns CDR1 SEHNR and CDR2 FQNEAQ (reference sequence). The CDR3 DNA follows: TGTGCCAGCAGTCCCCTCGGGGTAGCTAACTATGGCTACACCTTC. Its translation is CASSPLGVANYGYTF.

This clone was seen a handful of times. J is TRBJ2-2 and V is TRBV6-6; 7 bases map to TRBD1. This CDR3 is 15 amino acids long. V lost 5 bases to trimming and J lost 2 bases; unmatched junction nucleotides: 5. Per the germline V gene, CDR1 is MNHNY and CDR2 is SVGAGI (reference sequence). The CDR3: CASSPDRANTGELFF. The CDR3 DNA is TGTGCCAGCAGTCCCGACAGGGCAAACACCGGGGAGCTGTTTTTT.

The gene calls are TRBV29-1 and TRBJ2-1; possible D gene TRBD1, 5 bases. CDR1 SQVTM and CDR2 ANQGSEA come from the germline V gene. The CDR3 runs 11 residues. The V end lost 6 bases, the J end lost 3 bases, and 6 bases lay between the germline ends. DNA for the CDR3: TGCAGCGTCCAGGGCTACAATGAGCAGTTCTTC. As protein: CSVQGYNEQFF.

This rearrangement joins TRBV19 to TRBJ2-7; 11 bases align to TRBD1. Trimming cost V 6 bases and J 0 bases; bases outside gene matches: 7. The CDR3 contains 16 residues. CDR1 and CDR2 from the germline V gene are LNHDA and SQIVND (reference sequence). The CDR3 sequence: CASSSAGTGGSYEQYF. The CDR3 DNA sequence: TGTGCCAGTAGCTCAGCCGGGACAGGGGGCTCCTACGAGCAGTACTTC.

The rearrangement joins TRBV4-1 to TRBJ2-3; 8 bases are a match to TRBD1. The CDR3 loop spans 20 amino acids. Germline V gene sequence: CDR1 MGHRA, CDR2 YSYEKL. V gave up 0 bases and J gave up 1 base; unmatched junction bases: 15. The CDR3 nucleotides are TGCGCCAGCAGCCAAGAAGGTCGTCCGCGGGACAGGACTCGCACAGATACGCAGTATTTT. Translation gives CASSQEGRPRDRTRTDTQYF.

The chain employs TRBV6-6 and TRBJ1-2; D not certain. Germline V gives CDR1 MNHNY, CDR2 SVGAGI (reference sequence). V was trimmed by 4 bases and J by 11 bases, leaving 17 bases between them. This CDR3 is built from 13 residues. CDR3 loop: CASSSARTSRYTF. The CDR3 nucleotides are TGTGCCAGCAGTTCGGCGCGGACGTCGAGATACACCTTC.

The J gene is TRBJ1-5, the V gene TRBV30; no clear D. Germline CDR1 reads GTSNPN; CDR2 reads SVGIG (reference sequence). Trimming pared 7 bases from V and 2 bases from J, leaving 12 bases between. The CDR3 runs 13 residues. The CDR3 sequence: CALGRQGNQPQHF. For the CDR3, the DNA is TGTGCCTTGGGGAGGCAGGGCAATCAGCCCCAGCATTTT.

This clone was counted once. The chain combines TRBV5-1 with TRBJ1-6; D call uncertain. From germline, CDR1 is SGHRS and CDR2 YFSETQ. CDR3 size: 13 residues. With 0 bases removed from V and 11 bases from J, the gap between germline ends came to 9 bases. For the CDR3, the DNA is TGCGCCAGCAGCTTGGCCGGCCAGGCACCCCTCCACTTT. It encodes CASSLAGQAPLHF.

The V gene is TRBV19, the J gene TRBJ1-6, with TRBD1 matching 7 bases. The CDR3 runs 15 residues. With V trimmed by 4 bases and J by 8 bases, 8 bases remained unmatched. Germline V gene sequence: CDR1 LNHDA, CDR2 SQIVND (reference sequence). The CDR3 region has the DNA TGTGCCAGTAGTACGACAGGGTCCCGTGATTCACCCCTCCACTTT. This codes for CASSTTGSRDSPLHF. The full variable domain, rest sourced from reference TRBV19 and TRBJ1-6, is DGGITQSPKYLFRKEGQNVTLSCEQNLNHDAMYWYRQDPGQGLRLIYYSQIVNDFQKGDIAEGYSVSREKKESFPLTVTSAQKNPTAFYLCASSTTGSRDSPLHFGNGTRLTVT.